This T cell receptor beta chain was recovered during a study of CD8 T cells in ankylosing spondylitis. This clonotype was counted ten times or more. No antigen is known for it. V shed 1 base, J shed 5 bases, and the junction held 6 bases outside the gene matches. CDR3 length equals 16 residues. In germline, CDR1 is SGHTA, CDR2 FQGTGA. Findings and caveats of the study: Apparently characteristic of ankylosing spondylitis blood was a TCR beta motif (under ten highly homologous variants). Disease-linked clones were found to be CD8+ and relatively rare in peripheral blood. Before this, some motif variants had been reported in reactive arthritis synovial fluid and blood. Disease-associated clones were reportedly significantly overrepresented in matched ankylosing spondylitis synovial fluid.

Quantitative 5'-RACE was performed with molecular barcodes, and it yielded the TCR beta libraries. TCRdb ran MiXCR on the 5' RACE reads and lists one entry per CDR3 protein. The sample contains some 330,000 distinct CDR3 sequences, approximately 8.2% of which appear only once. What was sequenced was blood, either unsorted or a sorted T cell fraction (not recorded which). J is TRBJ2-3 and V is TRBV7-3, with 10 bases matching TRBD2. This sequence originates from a male donor with ankylosing spondylitis. In DNA, the CDR3 is TGTGCCAGCAGCTTAAGGGCTAGCGGGAGCGGAGATACGCAGTATTTT. As protein: CASSLRASGSGDTQYF.